The source of this T cell receptor beta chain is a study of T cell responses to AZD1222 COVID-19 vaccine. Study-wide findings and caveats: Two AZD1222 doses significantly raised spike-specific TCR breadth and depth over controls. Targets within unmutated variant regions were reportedly found for nearly half of spike-specific TCRs. The span of vaccine-associated CD4 TCRs extended across spike, with dominance at 160-218 and 743-854.

In the case of this clone: Its antigen is undetermined.

Profiling relied on immunoSEQ multiplex PCR, and the TCRdb table lists in-frame clones only, not all of them. The table includes about 160,000 clones, approximately 90% detected once. CDR3 size: 13 residues. In germline, CDR1 is LGHDT, CDR2 YNNKEL (reference sequence). V dropped 4 bases and J dropped 4 bases, with 10 bases sitting between them. This material consisted of peripheral blood, taken on day 0 of AZD1222 vaccination. The chain recombines TRBV3-1 (or the pseudogene TRBV3-2) with TRBJ2-5; D remains ambiguous. The receptor's source is an adult in good health. CDR3 sequence: CASSRSGRETQYF. CDR3 nucleotide sequence: TGTGCCAGCAGCCGGTCGGGCCGAGAGACCCAGTACTTC.